The rows below give T cell receptor beta chains drawn from one sample of a study of shared clonotypes between healthy human individuals. The assay was immunoSEQ multiplex PCR, and TCRdb's table has in-frame clones only and misses some. The sample carries over a million clones, 60% to 80% recorded once. Sequenced material: memory CD4+ T cells sorted from blood. Receptors were obtained from a man between 18 and 35 years old in good health. CDR3s include the opening cysteine and the closing phenylalanine or tryptophan. D genes are given only for firm matches. Part of the rows lack a size; the others show once, few, many or a class for expanded clones.

d_call j_call clone_size v_call cdr3_nt cdr3_aa
- TRBJ2-3 - TRBV6-6 TGTGCCAGCAGTTACGTAGCGTTCGGCACAGATACGCAGTATTTT CASSYVAFGTDTQYF
- TRBJ1-5 - TRBV10-1 TGCGCCAGCAGTGCGGGGTCCGGGAATCAGCCCCAGCATTTT CASSAGSGNQPQHF
TRBD1 TRBJ2-3 - TRBV7-9 TGTGCCAGCAGCTTGCAGGGGGCCGCAGATACGCAGTATTTT CASSLQGAADTQYF
TRBD1 TRBJ1-2 - TRBV28 TGTGCCAGCAGGCCGGGACAGGGAAACTATGGCTACACCTTC CASRPGQGNYGYTF
- TRBJ2-5 - TRBV11-2 TGTGCCAGTTCGGAGGGAGCAAAGAAAGAGACCCAGTACTTC CASSEGAKKETQYF
- TRBJ1-2 few TRBV4-3 TGCGCCAGCAGCCAAGATTGGACAGCTTCTAACTATGGCTACACCTTC CASSQDWTASNYGYTF
TRBD1 TRBJ1-5 - TRBV4-1 TGCGCCAGCAGCCACGACAGGGGGCTCGGCAATCAGCCCCAGCATTTT CASSHDRGLGNQPQHF
- TRBJ1-6 few TRBV2 TGTGCCAGCAGTGAAGCCCGTAATTCACCCCTCCACTTT CASSEARNSPLHF
TRBD1 TRBJ1-1 - TRBV4-1 TGCGCCAGCAGCCACCCACAGGGGATGAACACTGAAGCTTTCTTT CASSHPQGMNTEAFF
- TRBJ2-3 - TRBV6-5 TGTGCCAGCATCGACTCGGCAGCAGATACGCAGTATTTT CASIDSAADTQYF
TRBD1 TRBJ1-2 - TRBV30 TGTGCCTGGAGCGCCGAATCAGGGGGCGCATACTATGGCTACACCTTC CAWSAESGGAYYGYTF
- TRBJ1-2 - TRBV5-1 TGCGCCAGCAGCTCCTTCGATGGTTCGGAGTATGGCTACACCTTC CASSSFDGSEYGYTF
TRBD1 TRBJ2-3 few TRBV5-1 TGCGCCAGCACCGAGACAGGGGACACGCCAGATACGCAGTATTTT CASTETGDTPDTQYF
TRBD1 TRBJ2-3 few TRBV11-2 TGTGCCAGCAGCATTACAGGGGGGAGGACTAGCACAGATACGCAGTATTTT CASSITGGRTSTDTQYF
- TRBJ1-1 - TRBV6-6 TGTGCCAGCAGTTTTCTCCGGACGGGGGCTGAAGCTTTCTTT CASSFLRTGAEAFF
TRBD1 TRBJ2-2 - TRBV7-9 TGTGCCACCCAACGGGACAGGGTTGACACCGGGGAGCTGTTTTTT CATQRDRVDTGELFF
TRBD1 TRBJ1-1 - TRBV14 TGTGCCAGCAGCTTCAGGACAGGGGCTTCTGAAGCTTTCTTT CASSFRTGASEAFF
- TRBJ2-7 many TRBV2 TGTGCCAGCAGTGAACTGGGGTTGGGAGAGCAGTACTTC CASSELGLGEQYF
TRBD1 TRBJ1-6 - TRBV7-2 TGTGCCAGCAGCTTAAGCAGGACAGGGAATTCACCCCTCCACTTT CASSLSRTGNSPLHF
TRBD1 TRBJ2-6 - TRBV5-1 TGCGCCAGCAGCCAAACTTCGGGACAGGGTTTCCCTGGGGCCAACGTCCTGACTTTC CASSQTSGQGFPGANVLTF
TRBD2 TRBJ2-5 - TRBV14 TGTGCCAGCAGCCCATGGGGGGGTTTTCGTGAGACCCAGTACTTC CASSPWGGFRETQYF
TRBD2 TRBJ2-3 - TRBV28 TGTGCCAGCAGTTCCCTATTCAGACTAGCGGGAGGATCTAGACTCAGCACAGATACGCAGTATTTT CASSSLFRLAGGSRLSTDTQYF
- TRBJ2-1 - TRBV27 TGTGCCAGCAGTTTGTCTAGCCGCCACTACAATGAGCAGTTCTTC CASSLSSRHYNEQFF
TRBD1 TRBJ1-6 - TRBV5-6 TGTGCCAGCAGCTCCGGACAGGGCTATCATAATTCACCCCTCCACTTT CASSSGQGYHNSPLHF
- TRBJ1-4 - TRBV7-2 TGTGCCAGCAGCTTATCCTCGAATCTCGGGGGGCAAACGGAAAAACTGTTTTTT CASSLSSNLGGQTEKLFF
- TRBJ1-2 - TRBV7-9 TGTGCCAGCAGCTTGAACCCCTTGGGCTATGGCTACACCTTC CASSLNPLGYGYTF
- TRBJ1-5 - TRBV6-5 TGTGCCAGCGGATACAATCAGCCCCAGCATTTT CASGYNQPQHF
TRBD1 TRBJ2-5 - TRBV6-5 TGTGCCAGCAGTGATACAGGGGGCGGGGAGACCCAGTACTTC CASSDTGGGETQYF
- TRBJ1-2 - TRBV6-1 TGTGCCAGCGCCCGGGGGTCTATCTATGGCTACACCTTC CASARGSIYGYTF
- TRBJ1-4 - TRBV11-2 TGTGCCAGCAGCTTAGGGGCAGGGTTGGGGAAACTGTTTTTT CASSLGAGLGKLFF
- TRBJ2-7 - TRBV10-3 TGTGCCATCAGTGGAACAACCACCTACGAGCAGTACTTC CAISGTTTYEQYF
- TRBJ1-2 - TRBV21-1 TGTGCCAGCAGCCCTAAAGGGGGGGCGAGCTATGGCTACACCTTC CASSPKGGASYGYTF
- TRBJ2-5 - TRBV30 TGTGCCTCACCCCAAGCAGGGGGAGGTGAGACCCAGTACTTC CASPQAGGGETQYF
- TRBJ2-3 - TRBV30 TGTGCCTCTAGGATCACAGATACGCAGTATTTT CASRITDTQYF
- TRBJ1-4 few TRBV27 TGTGCCAGCAGTTTATCGGGGACGGCGGGTGAAAAACTGTTTTTT CASSLSGTAGEKLFF
- TRBJ2-2 - TRBV11-2 TGTGCCAGCAGCCGGGGGAAGGTCGGGGAGCTGTTTTTT CASSRGKVGELFF